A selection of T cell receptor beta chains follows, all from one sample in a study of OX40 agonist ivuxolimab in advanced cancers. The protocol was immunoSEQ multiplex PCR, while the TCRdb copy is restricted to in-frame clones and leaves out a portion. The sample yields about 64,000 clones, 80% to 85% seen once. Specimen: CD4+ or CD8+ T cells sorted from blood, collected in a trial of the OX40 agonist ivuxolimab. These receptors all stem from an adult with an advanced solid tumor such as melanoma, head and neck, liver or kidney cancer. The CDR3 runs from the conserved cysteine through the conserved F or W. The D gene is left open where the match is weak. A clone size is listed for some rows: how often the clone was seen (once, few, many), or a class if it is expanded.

CDR3aa: CASSERRNTEAFF; CDR3nt: TGTGCCAGCAGTGAAAGGAGGAACACTGAAGCTTTCTTT; d_gene: -; j_gene: TRBJ1-1; v_gene: TRBV6-1; abundance: -
CDR3aa: CARVDARRDESRTDTQYF; CDR3nt: TGTGCCAGAGTTGACGCAAGGCGGGACGAGTCCCGCACAGATACGCAGTATTTT; d_gene: -; j_gene: TRBJ2-3; v_gene: TRBV27; abundance: few
CDR3aa: CASAVRKGTYEQYF; CDR3nt: TGTGCCAGCGCCGTGAGGAAGGGAACCTACGAGCAGTACTTC; d_gene: -; j_gene: TRBJ2-7; v_gene: TRBV2; abundance: -
CDR3aa: CASSLFRDNQPQHF; CDR3nt: TGTGCCAGCAGCTTGTTTAGGGACAATCAGCCCCAGCATTTT; d_gene: -; j_gene: TRBJ1-5; v_gene: TRBV5-8; abundance: -
CDR3aa: CASRQTGWAQYF; CDR3nt: TGTGCCAGCAGACAGACAGGGTGGGCGCAGTATTTT; d_gene: TRBD1; j_gene: TRBJ2-3; v_gene: TRBV2; abundance: -
CDR3aa: CASSSYYMSQETQYF; CDR3nt: TGTGCCAGCAGTTCCTACTACATGTCACAAGAGACCCAGTACTTC; d_gene: -; j_gene: TRBJ2-5; v_gene: TRBV6-5; abundance: once
CDR3aa: CASSTGTGTGEQYF; CDR3nt: TGTGCCAGCAGCACAGGGACAGGGACCGGCGAGCAGTACTTC; d_gene: TRBD1; j_gene: TRBJ2-7; v_gene: TRBV11-3; abundance: -
CDR3aa: CASSISRNTEAFF; CDR3nt: TGTGCCAGTAGTATTTCACGCAACACTGAAGCTTTCTTT; d_gene: -; j_gene: TRBJ1-1; v_gene: TRBV19; abundance: -
CDR3aa: CASSLGPGQEAFF; CDR3nt: TGTGCCAGCAGTTTAGGGCCCGGACAAGAAGCTTTCTTT; d_gene: -; j_gene: TRBJ1-1; v_gene: TRBV7-2; abundance: -
CDR3aa: CASSLSNNYGYTF; CDR3nt: TGTGCCAGCAGCCTAAGTAACAACTATGGCTACACCTTC; d_gene: -; j_gene: TRBJ1-2; v_gene: TRBV7-9; abundance: -
CDR3aa: CASSRGGISSTDTQYF; CDR3nt: TGTGCCAGCAGCCGTGGGGGGATTTCTAGCACAGATACGCAGTATTTT; d_gene: -; j_gene: TRBJ2-3; v_gene: TRBV7-2; abundance: -
CDR3aa: CASSRKWAGNTIYF; CDR3nt: TGTGCCAGCAGCCGAAAGTGGGCCGGAAACACCATATATTTT; d_gene: -; j_gene: TRBJ1-3; v_gene: TRBV11-3; abundance: -
CDR3aa: CASSLTTTNTEAFF; CDR3nt: TGTGCCAGCAGCTTAACTACAACGAACACTGAAGCTTTCTTT; d_gene: -; j_gene: TRBJ1-1; v_gene: TRBV7-3; abundance: -
CDR3aa: CASSSNRVIQPQHF; CDR3nt: TGTGCCAGCAGTTCAAACAGGGTAATTCAGCCCCAGCATTTT; d_gene: -; j_gene: TRBJ1-5; v_gene: TRBV6-1; abundance: once
CDR3aa: CASSIISQETQYF; CDR3nt: TGTGCCAGTAGTATAATCAGCCAAGAGACCCAGTACTTC; d_gene: -; j_gene: TRBJ2-5; v_gene: TRBV19; abundance: -
CDR3aa: CASSQGTDSNQPQHF; CDR3nt: TGTGCCAGCAGCCAGGGGACGGATAGCAATCAGCCCCAGCATTTT; d_gene: -; j_gene: TRBJ1-5; v_gene: TRBV4-2; abundance: -
CDR3aa: CASSLLEVTDTGELFF; CDR3nt: TGTGCCAGCAGTTTACTAGAGGTCACGGACACCGGGGAGCTGTTTTTT; d_gene: -; j_gene: TRBJ2-2; v_gene: TRBV28; abundance: once
CDR3aa: CATYNEQFF; CDR3nt: TGTGCCACCTACAATGAGCAGTTCTTC; d_gene: -; j_gene: TRBJ2-1; v_gene: TRBV10-3; abundance: -